One sample yielded the 3 T cell receptor beta chains listed below, sequenced in a study of blood T cell repertoires in COVID-19. This table comes from immunoSEQ multiplex PCR, and its TCRdb copy is limited to in-frame clones, with some not included. The table includes some 200,000 clones, roughly 80% detected once. The sample taken for sequencing was peripheral blood. Receptor source: a man aged 55 to 69 with COVID-19, enrolled during active disease.

This chain connects TRBV7-3 to TRBJ2-1; 8 bases agree with TRBD2. The V segment lost 3 bases and the J segment 0 bases; nucleotides outside the gene matches: 1. Per the germline V gene, CDR1 is SGHTA and CDR2 is FQGTGA. The CDR3 spans 15 residues. The chain's CDR3 is CASSFSGSSYNEQFF. The DNA of the CDR3 is TGTGCCAGCAGCTTCAGCGGGAGCTCCTACAATGAGCAGTTCTTC.

The chain employs TRBV7-9 and TRBJ2-1, with TRBD2 matching over 8 bases. The CDR3 extends over 14 amino acids. Germline loops: CDR1 SEHNR, CDR2 FQNEAQ (reference sequence). V was clipped by 10 bases and J by 2 bases; unmatched bases: 7. The CDR3 spells CATPPGGPYNEQFF. The CDR3 DNA reads TGTGCCACCCCCCCGGGAGGGCCCTACAATGAGCAGTTCTTC.

This clone occurred once. The chain couples TRBV10-3 to TRBJ1-2, with 9 bases lining up with TRBD1. V trimming: 4 bases; J trimming: 4 bases; junction bases outside the gene matches: 7. The CDR3 extends over 15 amino acids. Germline V lookup: CDR1 ENHRY, CDR2 SYGVKD. CDR3 coding DNA: TGTGCCATCAGTGGCCCCGGGACAGGGACCTATGGCTACACCTTC. Its translation: CAISGPGTGTYGYTF.